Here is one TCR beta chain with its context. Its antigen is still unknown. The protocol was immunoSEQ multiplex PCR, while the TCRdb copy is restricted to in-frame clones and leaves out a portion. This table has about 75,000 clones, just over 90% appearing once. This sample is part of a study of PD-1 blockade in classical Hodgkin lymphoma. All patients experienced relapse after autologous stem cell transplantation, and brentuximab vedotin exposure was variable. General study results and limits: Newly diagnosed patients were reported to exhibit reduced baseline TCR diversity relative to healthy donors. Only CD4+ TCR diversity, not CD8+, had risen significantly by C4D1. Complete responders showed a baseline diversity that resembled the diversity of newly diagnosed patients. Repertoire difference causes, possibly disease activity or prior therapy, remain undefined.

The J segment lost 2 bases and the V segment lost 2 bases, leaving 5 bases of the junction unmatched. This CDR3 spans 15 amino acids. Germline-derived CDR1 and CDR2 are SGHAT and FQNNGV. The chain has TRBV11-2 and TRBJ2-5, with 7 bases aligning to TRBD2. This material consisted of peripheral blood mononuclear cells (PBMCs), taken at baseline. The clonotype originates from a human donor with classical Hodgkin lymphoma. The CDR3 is CASSLSLAVQETQYF. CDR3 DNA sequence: TGTGCCAGCAGCTTAAGCCTAGCGGTACAAGAGACCCAGTACTTC.